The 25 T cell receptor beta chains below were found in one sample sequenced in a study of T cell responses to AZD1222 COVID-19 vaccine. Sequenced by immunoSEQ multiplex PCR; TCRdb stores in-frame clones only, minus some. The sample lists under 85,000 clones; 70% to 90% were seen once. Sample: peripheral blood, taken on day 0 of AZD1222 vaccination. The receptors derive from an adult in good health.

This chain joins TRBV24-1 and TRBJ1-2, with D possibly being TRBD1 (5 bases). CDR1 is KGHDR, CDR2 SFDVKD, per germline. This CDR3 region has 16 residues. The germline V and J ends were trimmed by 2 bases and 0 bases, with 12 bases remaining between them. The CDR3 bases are TGTGCCACCAGTGATTACCGGGGGGGTACTAACTATGGCTACACCTTC. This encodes CATSDYRGGTNYGYTF.

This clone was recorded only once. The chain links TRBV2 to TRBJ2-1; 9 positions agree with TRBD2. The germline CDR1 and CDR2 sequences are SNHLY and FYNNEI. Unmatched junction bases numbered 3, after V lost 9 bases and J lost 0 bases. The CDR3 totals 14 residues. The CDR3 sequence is CARRTSDSYNEQFF. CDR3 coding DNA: TGTGCCAGGAGGACTAGCGACTCCTACAATGAGCAGTTCTTC. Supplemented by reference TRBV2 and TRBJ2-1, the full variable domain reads EPEVTQTPSHQVTQMGQEVILRCVPISNHLYFYWYRQILGQKVEFLVSFYNNEISEKSEIFDDQFSVERPDGSNFTLKIRSTKLEDSAMYFCARRTSDSYNEQFFGPGTRLTVL.

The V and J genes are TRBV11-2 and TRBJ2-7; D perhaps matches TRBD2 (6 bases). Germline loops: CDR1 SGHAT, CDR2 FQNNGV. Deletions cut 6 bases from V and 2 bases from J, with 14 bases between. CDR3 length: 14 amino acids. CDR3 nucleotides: TGTGCCAGCAGGAACGAGCGGGCACCCTACGAGCAGTACGTC. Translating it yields CASRNERAPYEQYV.

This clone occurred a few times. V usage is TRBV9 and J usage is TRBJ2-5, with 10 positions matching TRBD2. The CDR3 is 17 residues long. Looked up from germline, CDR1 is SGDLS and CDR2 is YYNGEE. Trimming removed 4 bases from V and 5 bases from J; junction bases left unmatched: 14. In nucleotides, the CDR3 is TGTGCCAGCAGCCCCCACGGGAGCGGGAGGGCCGGGGAGACCCAGTACTTC. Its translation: CASSPHGSGRAGETQYF.

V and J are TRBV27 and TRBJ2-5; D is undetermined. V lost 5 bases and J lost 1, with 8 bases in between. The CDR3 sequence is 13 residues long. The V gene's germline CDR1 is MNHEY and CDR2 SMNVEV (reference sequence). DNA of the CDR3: TGTGCCAGCAGTGAGGTAGGCCAAGAGACCCAGTACTTC. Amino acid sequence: CASSEVGQETQYF.

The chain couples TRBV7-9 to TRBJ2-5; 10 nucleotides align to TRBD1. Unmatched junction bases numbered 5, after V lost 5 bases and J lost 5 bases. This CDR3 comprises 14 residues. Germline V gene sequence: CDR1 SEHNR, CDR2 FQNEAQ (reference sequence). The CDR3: CASSPTGGGETQYF. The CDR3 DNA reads TGTGCCAGCAGCCCGACAGGGGGCGGTGAGACCCAGTACTTC. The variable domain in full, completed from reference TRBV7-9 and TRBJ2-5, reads DTGVSQNPRHKITKRGQNVTFRCDPISEHNRLYWYRQTLGQGPEFLTYFQNEAQLEKSRLLSDRFSAERPKGSFSTLEIQRTEQGDSAMYLCASSPTGGGETQYFGPGTRLLVL.

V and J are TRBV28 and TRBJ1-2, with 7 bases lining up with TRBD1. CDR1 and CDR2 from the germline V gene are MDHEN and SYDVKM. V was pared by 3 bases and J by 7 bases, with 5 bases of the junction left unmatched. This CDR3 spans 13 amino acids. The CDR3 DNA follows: TGTGCCAGCAGTTTCGAAGGGGGCCTTGGCTACACCTTC. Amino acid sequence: CASSFEGGLGYTF.

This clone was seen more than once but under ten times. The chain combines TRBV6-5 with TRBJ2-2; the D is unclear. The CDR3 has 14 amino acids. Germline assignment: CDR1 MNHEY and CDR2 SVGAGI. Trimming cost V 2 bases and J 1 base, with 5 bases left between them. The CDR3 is CASSYRENTGELFF. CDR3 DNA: TGTGCCAGCAGTTACAGGGAGAACACCGGGGAGCTGTTTTTT.

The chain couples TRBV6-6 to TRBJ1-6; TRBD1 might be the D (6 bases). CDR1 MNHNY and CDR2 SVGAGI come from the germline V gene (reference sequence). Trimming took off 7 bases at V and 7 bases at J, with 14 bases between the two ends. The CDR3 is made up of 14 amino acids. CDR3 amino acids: CASKGGTENSPLHF. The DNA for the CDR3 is TGTGCCAGCAAGGGGGGGACCGAAAATTCACCCCTCCACTTT.

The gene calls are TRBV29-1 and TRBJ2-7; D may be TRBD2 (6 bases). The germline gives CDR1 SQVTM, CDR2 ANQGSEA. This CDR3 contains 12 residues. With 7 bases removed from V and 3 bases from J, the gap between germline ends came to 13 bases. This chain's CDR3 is CSAGLQNYEQYF. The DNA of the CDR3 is TGCAGCGCGGGACTCCAAAACTACGAGCAGTACTTC.

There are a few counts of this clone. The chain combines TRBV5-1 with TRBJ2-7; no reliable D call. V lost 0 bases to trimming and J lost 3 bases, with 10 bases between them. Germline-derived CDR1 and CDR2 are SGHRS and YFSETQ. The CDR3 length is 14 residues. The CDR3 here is CASSLAPTSYEQYF. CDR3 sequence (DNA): TGCGCCAGCAGCTTGGCCCCGACAAGCTACGAGCAGTACTTC.

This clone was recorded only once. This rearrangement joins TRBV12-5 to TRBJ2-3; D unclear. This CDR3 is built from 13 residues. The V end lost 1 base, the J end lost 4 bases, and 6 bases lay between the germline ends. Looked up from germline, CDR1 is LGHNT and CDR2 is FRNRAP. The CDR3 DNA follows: TGTGCTAGTGGTTTGGGGCAGGCAGATACGCAGTATTTT. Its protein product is CASGLGQADTQYF.

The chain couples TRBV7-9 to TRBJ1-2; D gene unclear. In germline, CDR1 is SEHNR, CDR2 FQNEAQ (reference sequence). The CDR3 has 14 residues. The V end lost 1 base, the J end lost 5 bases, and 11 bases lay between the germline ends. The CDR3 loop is CASSLGSQVYGYTF. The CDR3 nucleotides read TGTGCCAGCAGCTTAGGATCGCAGGTTTATGGCTACACCTTC.

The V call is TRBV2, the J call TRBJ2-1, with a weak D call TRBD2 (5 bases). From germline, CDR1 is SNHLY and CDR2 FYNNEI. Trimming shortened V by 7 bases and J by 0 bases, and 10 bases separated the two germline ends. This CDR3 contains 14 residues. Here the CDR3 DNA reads TGTGCCAGCACTGAGGGCCTCTCCTACAATGAGCAGTTCTTC. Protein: CASTEGLSYNEQFF.

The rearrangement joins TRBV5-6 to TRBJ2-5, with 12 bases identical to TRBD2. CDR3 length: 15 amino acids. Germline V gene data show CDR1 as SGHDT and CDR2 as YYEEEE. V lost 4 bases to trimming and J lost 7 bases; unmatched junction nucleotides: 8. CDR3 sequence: CASSPGLAGWGTQYF. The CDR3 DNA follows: TGTGCCAGCAGCCCTGGACTAGCGGGGTGGGGGACCCAGTACTTC.

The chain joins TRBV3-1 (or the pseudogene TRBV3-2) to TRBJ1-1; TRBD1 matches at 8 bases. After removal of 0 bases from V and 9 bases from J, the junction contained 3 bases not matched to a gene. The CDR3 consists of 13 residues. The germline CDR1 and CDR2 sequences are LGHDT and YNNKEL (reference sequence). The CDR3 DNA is TGTGCCAGCAGCCAAGACGGACAGGGAAAAGCTTTCTTT. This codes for CASSQDGQGKAFF.

CDR3: CASSLAGQPNQPQHF. The CDR3 nucleotides are TGTGCCAGCAGCTTGGCCGGGCAGCCCAATCAGCCCCAGCATTTT. The chain couples TRBV7-9 to TRBJ1-5; the D is unclear. Trimming pared 3 bases from V and 3 bases from J, leaving 12 bases between. CDR3 length: 15 residues. Germline loops: CDR1 SEHNR, CDR2 FQNEAQ (reference sequence). The whole variable domain, remainder taken from reference TRBV7-9 and TRBJ1-5, is DTGVSQNPRHKITKRGQNVTFRCDPISEHNRLYWYRQTLGQGPEFLTYFQNEAQLEKSRLLSDRFSAERPKGSFSTLEIQRTEQGDSAMYLCASSLAGQPNQPQHFGDGTRLSIL.

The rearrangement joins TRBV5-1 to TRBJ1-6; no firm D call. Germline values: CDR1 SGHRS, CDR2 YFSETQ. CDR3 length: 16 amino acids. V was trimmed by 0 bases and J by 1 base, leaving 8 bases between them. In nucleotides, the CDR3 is TGCGCCAGCAGCTTGGACATTGGGTCCTATAATTCACCCCTCCACTTT. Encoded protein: CASSLDIGSYNSPLHF.

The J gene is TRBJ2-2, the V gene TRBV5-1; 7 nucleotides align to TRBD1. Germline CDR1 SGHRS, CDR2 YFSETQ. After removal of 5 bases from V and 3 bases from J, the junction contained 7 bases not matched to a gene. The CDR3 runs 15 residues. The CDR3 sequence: CASRTGQQYTGELFF. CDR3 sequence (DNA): TGCGCCAGCAGAACGGGACAGCAGTACACCGGGGAGCTGTTTTTT.

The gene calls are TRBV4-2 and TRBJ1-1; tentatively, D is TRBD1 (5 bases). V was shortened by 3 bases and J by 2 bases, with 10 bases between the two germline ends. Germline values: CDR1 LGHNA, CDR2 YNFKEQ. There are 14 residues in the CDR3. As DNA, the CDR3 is TGTGCCAGCAGCCACGCCGGACAAAACACTGAAGCTTTCTTT. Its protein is CASSHAGQNTEAFF.

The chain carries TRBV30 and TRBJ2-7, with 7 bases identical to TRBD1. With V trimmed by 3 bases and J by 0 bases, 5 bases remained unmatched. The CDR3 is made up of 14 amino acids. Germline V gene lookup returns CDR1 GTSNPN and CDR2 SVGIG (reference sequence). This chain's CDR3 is CAWSPGTVSYEQYF. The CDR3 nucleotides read TGTGCCTGGAGCCCCGGGACAGTCTCCTACGAGCAGTACTTC.

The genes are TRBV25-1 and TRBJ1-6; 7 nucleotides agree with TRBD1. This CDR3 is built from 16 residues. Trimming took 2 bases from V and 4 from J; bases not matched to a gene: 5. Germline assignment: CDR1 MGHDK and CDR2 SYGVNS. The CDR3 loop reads CASSEHTGAYNSPLHF. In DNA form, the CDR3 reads TGTGCCAGCAGTGAACATACAGGGGCGTATAATTCACCCCTCCACTTT. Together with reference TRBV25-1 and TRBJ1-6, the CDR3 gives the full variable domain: EADIYQTPRYLVIGTGKKITLECSQTMGHDKMYWYQQDPGMELHLIHYSYGVNSTEKGDLSSESTVSRIRTEHFPLTLESARPSHTSQYLCASSEHTGAYNSPLHFGNGTRLTVT.

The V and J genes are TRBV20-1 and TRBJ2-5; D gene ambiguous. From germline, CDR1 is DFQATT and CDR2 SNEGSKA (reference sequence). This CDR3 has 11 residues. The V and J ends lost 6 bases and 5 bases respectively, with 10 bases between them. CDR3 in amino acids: CSAPDPETQYF. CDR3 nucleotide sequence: TGCAGTGCCCCAGACCCGGAGACCCAGTACTTC.

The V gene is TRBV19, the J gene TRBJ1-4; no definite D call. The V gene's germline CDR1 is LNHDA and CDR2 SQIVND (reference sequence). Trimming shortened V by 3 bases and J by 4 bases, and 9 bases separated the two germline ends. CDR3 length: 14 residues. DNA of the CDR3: TGTGCCAGTAGTATGGGTAGCAATAATGAAAAACTGTTTTTT. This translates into CASSMGSNNEKLFF.

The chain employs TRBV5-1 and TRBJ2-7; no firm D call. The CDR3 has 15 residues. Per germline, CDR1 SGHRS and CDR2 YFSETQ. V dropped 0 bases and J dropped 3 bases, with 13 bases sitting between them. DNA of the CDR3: TGCGCCAGCAGCTTGGAAGTGATCATGGGCTACGAGCAGTACTTC. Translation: CASSLEVIMGYEQYF.